Following are 22 T cell receptor beta chains from one sample sequenced in a study of T cells and Merkel cell carcinoma outcomes. Assay: immunoSEQ multiplex PCR; the TCRdb copy retains only in-frame clones and omits some. The data hold 5,000 to 8,000 clones, with less than 95% observed a single time. The sample taken for sequencing was tumor tissue from Merkel cell carcinoma. The origin of the receptors is a human donor with Merkel cell carcinoma.

The CDR3 DNA is TGTGCCAGCGGCGAGGGGCCAAACTTGAACACTGAAGCTTTCTTT. This translates into CASGEGPNLNTEAFF. The chain links TRBV5-6 to TRBJ1-1; tentative D call: TRBD1 (5 bases). Germline CDR1 and CDR2: SGHDT and YYEEEE. The CDR3 loop spans 15 amino acids. Trimming cost V 7 bases and J 0 bases, with 16 bases left between them.

The chain joins TRBV2 to TRBJ2-3, with 9 bases fitting TRBD1. Germline CDR1 SNHLY, CDR2 FYNNEI. This CDR3 contains 15 residues. V shed 6 bases, J shed 3 bases, and the junction held 7 bases outside the gene matches. CDR3 region: CASSPRDRVTDTQYF. The CDR3 coding sequence is TGTGCCAGCAGCCCCCGGGACAGGGTTACAGATACGCAGTATTTT.

The chain recombines TRBV2 with TRBJ1-5, with 7 bases identical to TRBD1. This CDR3 contains 14 residues. V gave up 3 bases and J gave up 6 bases; unmatched junction bases: 5. Germline V gene data show CDR1 as SNHLY and CDR2 as FYNNEI. This chain's CDR3 is CASSDDREGQPQHF. In DNA form, the CDR3 reads TGTGCCAGCAGTGATGACAGGGAGGGTCAGCCCCAGCATTTT.

CDR3 in DNA: TGCGCCAGCAGCTTGGGCAGGGATTACAATGAGCAGTTCTTC. Amino acids: CASSLGRDYNEQFF. The rearrangement joins TRBV5-1 to TRBJ2-1, with D possibly TRBD1 on 5 matching bases. The CDR3 consists of 14 residues. Trimming shortened V by 0 bases and J by 4 bases, and 8 bases separated the two germline ends. From germline, CDR1 is SGHRS and CDR2 YFSETQ.

This clone occurred a few times. This chain joins TRBV20-1 and TRBJ2-5, with D unclear. Trimming stripped 4 bases from V and 1 base from J, with 4 bases between. The CDR3 sequence is 11 residues long. CDR1 DFQATT and CDR2 SNEGSKA come from the germline V gene (reference sequence). CDR3 protein: CSAIRQETQYF. The CDR3 DNA sequence: TGCAGTGCTATCCGCCAAGAGACCCAGTACTTC.

The chain links TRBV4-3 to TRBJ1-2, with a tentative D call TRBD1 (5 bases). Germline CDR1 reads LGHNA; CDR2 reads YSLEER. Trimming stripped 0 bases from V and 4 bases from J, with 12 bases between. The CDR3 contains 15 residues. The chain's CDR3 is CASSQDRGVGYGYTF. The CDR3 nucleotides read TGCGCCAGCAGCCAAGATCGGGGCGTTGGCTATGGCTACACCTTC.

Notes on this clone: At one of its ends the junction is not consistent with the germline gene, which may arise from a read error. The CDR3 region has the DNA TGTGCCAGCAGCTTAGAGGGGGGCACAGATATGCAGTATTTT. Translated: CASSLEGGTDMQYF. V gene TRBV7-2 combines with J gene TRBJ2-3; either TRBD1 or TRBD2 may fit D (6 bases each). From germline, CDR1 is SGHTA and CDR2 FQGNSA. The CDR3 is 14 amino acids.

This clone appeared a single time. V usage is TRBV12-5 and J usage is TRBJ1-5, with TRBD1 as a possible D gene (6 bases). CDR3 size: 13 residues. Trimming shortened V by 6 bases and J by 2 bases, and 8 bases separated the two germline ends. Looked up from germline, CDR1 is LGHNT and CDR2 is FRNRAP. The CDR3 DNA is TGTGCTAGTGGGGCAGGGGGCAATCAGCCCCAGCATTTT. It specifies CASGAGGNQPQHF. Drawing the rest from reference TRBV12-5 and TRBJ1-5, the complete variable domain is DARVTQTPRHKVTEMGQEVTMRCQPILGHNTVFWYRQTMMQGLELLAYFRNRAPLDDSGMPKDRFSAEMPDATLATLKIQPSEPRDSAVYFCASGAGGNQPQHFGDGTRLSIL.

The V call is TRBV11-3, the J call TRBJ2-1; TRBD1 matches at 7 bases. Germline V gene lookup returns CDR1 SGHNT and CDR2 YENEEA. After removal of 5 bases from V and 4 bases from J, the junction contained 8 bases not matched to a gene. The CDR3 length is 15 residues. CDR3: CASSRAGTEYNEQFF. The CDR3 DNA follows: TGTGCCAGCAGCCGGGCCGGGACAGAGTACAATGAGCAGTTCTTC.

V usage is TRBV5-1 and J usage is TRBJ1-1; D ambiguous. In germline, CDR1 is SGHRS, CDR2 YFSETQ. The V end was cut by 3 bases, the J end by 0 bases, with 6 bases between. The CDR3 is 13 residues long. The CDR3: CASSSQVNTEAFF. The CDR3 bases are TGCGCCAGCAGCTCTCAGGTGAACACTGAAGCTTTCTTT.

V is TRBV29-1 and J is TRBJ2-3; 8 bases align to TRBD2. The CDR3 is made up of 12 amino acids. The V gene end was trimmed by 3 bases and the J gene end by 4 bases; junction bases not matched to a gene: 0. The germline V gene encodes CDR1 SQVTM and CDR2 ANQGSEA. The CDR3 region is CSVETSADTQYF. The CDR3 nucleotides read TGCAGCGTTGAGACTAGCGCAGATACGCAGTATTTT.

CDR3 coding DNA: TGCGCCAGCAGCCAAATGCCGGGGCAGGGCAATCAGCCCCAGCATTTT. The encoded protein is CASSQMPGQGNQPQHF. The chain joins TRBV4-1 to TRBJ1-5; TRBD1 is a possible D gene (5 bases). The ends were cut back, 2 bases at V and 2 bases at J, with 13 bases in the middle. The CDR3 extends over 16 amino acids. The V gene's germline CDR1 is MGHRA and CDR2 YSYEKL.

The chain joins TRBV6-1 to TRBJ1-2; D is ambiguous. From germline, CDR1 is MNHNS and CDR2 SASEGT. This CDR3 spans 13 amino acids. The V gene lost 2 bases and the J gene lost 3 bases, with 7 bases spanning the gap. For the CDR3, the DNA is TGTGCCAGCAGTGAACGGCCCGACTATGGCTACACCTTC. Translated, it gives CASSERPDYGYTF.

The chain uses TRBV21-1 and TRBJ2-5. TRBV21-1 is a pseudogene segment. This CDR3 contains 14 residues. The CDR3 reads CASSKVRPCETQYF. The CDR3 DNA sequence: TGTGCCAGCAGCAAAGTAAGGCCTTGCGAGACCCAGTACTTC.

In regard to this clone: At one of its ends the junction is not consistent with the germline gene, which may arise from a read error. The chain is built from TRBV7-7 and TRBJ2-1; D not resolved. CDR1 and CDR2 from the germline V gene are SSHAT and FNYEAQ (reference sequence). The CDR3 is 14 residues long. CDR3 sequence: CASSLKVADNEQFF. CDR3 in DNA: TGTGCTAGCAGCTTAAAGGTGGCAGACAATGAGCAGTTCTTC.

V is TRBV7-9 and J is TRBJ2-2, with a tentative D call TRBD1 (8 bases). The CDR3 totals 16 residues. V lost 1 base, J lost 2 bases, and 11 bases lay in between. Germline-derived CDR1 and CDR2 are SEHNR and FQNEAQ (reference sequence). The DNA of the CDR3 is TGTGCCAGCAGCTTAGACAGGGGGGGTAACACCGGGGAGCTGTTTTTT. It is translated as CASSLDRGGNTGELFF.

The chain recombines TRBV15 with TRBJ2-7; D is ambiguous. Per germline, CDR1 LNHNV and CDR2 YYDKDF (reference sequence). V was shortened by 0 bases and J by 5 bases, with 8 bases between the two germline ends. This CDR3 has 13 residues. CDR3 bases: TGTGCCACCAGCAGAGATTACACGGACGAGCAGTACGTC. This gives the protein CATSRDYTDEQYV.

The chain recombines TRBV11-2 with TRBJ2-5, with D possibly being TRBD1 or TRBD2 (5 bases each). The germline V gene encodes CDR1 SGHAT and CDR2 FQNNGV. Trimming stripped 1 base from V and 5 bases from J, with 8 bases between. The CDR3 covers 13 residues. CDR3 DNA sequence: TGTGCCAGCAGCTTAGGGGGGTACGAGACCCAGTACTTC. This translates into CASSLGGYETQYF.

A few counts support this clone. This chain connects TRBV7-3 to TRBJ2-7; 10 bases line up with TRBD1. The germline CDR1 and CDR2 sequences are SGHTA and FQGTGA. The CDR3 is 14 residues long. The V segment lost 5 bases and the J segment 3 bases; nucleotides outside the gene matches: 4. CDR3 loop: CASSLGQGGYEQYF. In DNA, the CDR3 is TGTGCCAGCAGCCTTGGACAGGGGGGCTACGAGCAGTACTTC.

V and J are TRBV18 and TRBJ2-7; D possibly corresponds to TRBD2 (7 bases). Trimming removed 0 bases from V and 6 bases from J, with 21 bases in between. The CDR3 contains 17 residues. Germline CDR1 and CDR2: KGHSH and LQKENI. CDR3 region: CASSPPVGPGGLVEQYV. The CDR3 coding sequence is TGTGCCAGCTCACCACCAGTGGGGCCCGGGGGGCTTGTCGAGCAGTACGTC.

The sample holds one count of this clone. The J gene is TRBJ2-2, the V gene TRBV5-1; D is perhaps TRBD1 or TRBD2 (6 bases each). Looked up from germline, CDR1 is SGHRS and CDR2 is YFSETQ. This CDR3 is 15 amino acids long. Trimming removed 3 bases from V and 4 bases from J, with 13 bases in between. The CDR3 DNA reads as TGCGCCAGCAGCTCTATTGGGGGGCGCACCGGGGAGCTGTTTTTT. As protein: CASSSIGGRTGELFF.

The CDR3 sequence is CSAGTASYGYTF. CDR3 DNA: TGCAGCGCAGGGACGGCTTCATATGGCTACACCTTC. This chain links TRBV29-1 with TRBJ1-2; the D gene is possibly TRBD1 (5 bases). Germline CDR1 is SQVTM and CDR2 is ANQGSEA. The CDR3 has 12 amino acids. The V end was cut by 7 bases, the J end by 5 bases, with 14 bases between.